The clone carrying this T cell receptor beta chain was counted at least ten times. The antigen is not known. Findings of the study overall: The larger-cohort validation was restricted to a single TCR beta V-J rearrangement rather than whole repertoires. Tumor-infiltrating Treg TCR alpha and beta sequences overlapped most with tumor naive CD4+ T cells, then blood naive.

CDR3 size: 14 residues. The V gene's germline CDR1 is MNHEY and CDR2 SMNVEV (reference sequence). The V gene end was trimmed by 6 bases and the J gene end by 1 base; junction bases not matched to a gene: 6. CD25-based Treg depletion was applied to purified naive CD4+ T cells. Semi-nested PCR with Nested Universal Primer A followed constant-region reverse priming of full-length variable regions. TCRdb processed the 5' RACE reads anew with MiXCR; each CDR3 protein has one entry. The sample consists of approximately 31,000 distinct CDR3 sequences, about 26% of them appearing once. The source of this sequence is a female donor with breast cancer. Sequenced material: naive CD4+ T cells sorted from a lymph node. Subset meaning: naive CD4+ T cells, CD4+CD45RA+CD25-. This rearrangement joins TRBV27 to TRBJ2-7; 7 bases line up with TRBD1. CDR3 loop: CASRPSGQSYEQYF. CDR3 coding DNA: TGTGCCAGCAGACCCTCGGGACAGTCCTACGAGCAGTACTTC.